The 30 T cell receptor beta chains presented below share a single source sample, sequenced in a study of blood T cell repertoires in COVID-19. TCRdb keeps only in-frame clones here, not all; method: immunoSEQ multiplex PCR. The table has about 140,000 clones, 80% to 90% seen once. Sequences were obtained from peripheral blood. The receptors were sampled from a woman between 55 and 75 years old with acute or convalescent COVID-19.

This clone has only a few counts. The chain carries TRBV2 and TRBJ2-3; TRBD2 aligns across 8 bases. CDR1 and CDR2 from the germline V gene are SNHLY and FYNNEI. Trimming cost V 5 bases and J 4 bases; bases outside gene matches: 8. The CDR3 is made up of 15 amino acids. The CDR3 region has the DNA TGTGCCAGCAGTCTAGCGGGCCCCCGGGCAGATACGCAGTATTTT. This translates into CASSLAGPRADTQYF.

The chain has TRBV19 and TRBJ2-2, with D perhaps TRBD2 (5 bases). CDR1 and CDR2 from the germline V gene are LNHDA and SQIVND (reference sequence). Deletions cut 6 bases from V and 0 bases from J, with 14 bases between. The CDR3 is made up of 16 amino acids. The DNA of the CDR3 is TGTGCCAGTAGCGCCTCCCCCGGGACGAACACCGGGGAGCTGTTTTTT. Translating gives CASSASPGTNTGELFF.

The CDR3 coding sequence is TGTGCCATCAGTGAGTCGGGGGGGCCCTACGAGCAGTACTTC. This codes for CAISESGGPYEQYF. This rearrangement joins TRBV10-3 to TRBJ2-7; D is perhaps TRBD2 (7 bases). The CDR3 is made up of 14 amino acids. V lost 0 bases and J 2 bases, leaving 8 bases between the germline ends. Germline V gene data show CDR1 as ENHRY and CDR2 as SYGVKD.

V is TRBV3-1 (or the pseudogene TRBV3-2) and J is TRBJ1-2, with 11 bases fitting TRBD1. The CDR3 spans 16 residues. The germline V gene encodes CDR1 LGHDT and CDR2 YNNKEL (reference sequence). The V gene end was trimmed by 4 bases and the J gene end by 6 bases; junction bases not matched to a gene: 10. CDR3 amino acids: CASSPSGTGGIHGYTF. The CDR3 DNA reads TGTGCCAGCAGCCCCTCCGGGACAGGGGGTATTCATGGCTACACCTTC.

This chain joins TRBV27 and TRBJ2-5; TRBD2 aligns across 11 bases. Germline CDR1 MNHEY, CDR2 SMNVEV (reference sequence). This CDR3 has 13 amino acids. The V and J ends lost 8 bases and 5 bases, in that order; junction bases with no gene match: 4. This CDR3 reads CASRLAGGETQYF. The CDR3 DNA reads TGTGCCAGCCGGCTAGCGGGGGGTGAGACCCAGTACTTC.

This chain uses TRBV7-8 with TRBJ2-1, with 11 positions matching TRBD1. The CDR3 covers 15 residues. With 3 bases clipped from V and 8 bases from J, the junction kept 6 bases outside the gene matches. In germline, CDR1 is SGHVS, CDR2 FQNEAQ. CDR3 coding DNA: TGTGCCAGCAGCTTCCGGGACAGGGGGATCGATGAGCAGTTCTTC. Translated, it gives CASSFRDRGIDEQFF.

This clone was recorded a few times. This CDR3 reads CAAGQGVSGNTIYF. The CDR3 nucleotides read TGTGCCGCCGGACAGGGAGTATCTGGAAACACCATATATTTT. This chain connects TRBV10-3 to TRBJ1-3; TRBD1 matches at 8 bases. Germline loops: CDR1 ENHRY, CDR2 SYGVKD. This CDR3 spans 14 amino acids. V was clipped by 11 bases and J by 1 base; unmatched bases: 7.

The chain is built from TRBV7-9 and TRBJ2-5, with D possibly matching TRBD1 (5 bases). The CDR3 contains 15 residues. Looked up from germline, CDR1 is SEHNR and CDR2 is FQNEAQ (reference sequence). Trimming took 5 bases from V and 3 from J, leaving 16 bases between them. CDR3 region: CASSRTTVLKETQYF. CDR3 DNA: TGTGCCAGCAGCCGAACGACAGTCCTTAAAGAGACCCAGTACTTC.

This clone was counted between two and nine times. The gene calls are TRBV25-1 and TRBJ2-3; TRBD1 agrees at 10 bases. The V segment lost 4 bases and the J segment 1 base; nucleotides outside the gene matches: 5. CDR1 is MGHDK and CDR2 is SYGVNS in the germline V gene. This CDR3 is 16 amino acids long. CDR3 nucleotides: TGTGCCAGCAGTGTGCTAGGGACAGGGGGCACAGATACGCAGTATTTT. Translating gives CASSVLGTGGTDTQYF. The whole variable domain, remainder taken from reference TRBV25-1 and TRBJ2-3, is EADIYQTPRYLVIGTGKKITLECSQTMGHDKMYWYQQDPGMELHLIHYSYGVNSTEKGDLSSESTVSRIRTEHFPLTLESARPSHTSQYLCASSVLGTGGTDTQYFGPGTRLTVL.

The chain employs TRBV2 and TRBJ1-4; weak D call: TRBD1 (6 bases). Trimming stripped 2 bases from V and 8 bases from J, with 15 bases between. This CDR3 is built from 15 residues. Germline V gene sequence: CDR1 SNHLY, CDR2 FYNNEI. CDR3 region: CASSESTGGWEKLFF. The CDR3 DNA reads as TGTGCCAGCAGTGAATCAACGGGGGGCTGGGAAAAACTGTTTTTT.

This chain connects TRBV29-1 to TRBJ1-2; tentative D call: TRBD1 (6 bases). The CDR3 extends over 14 amino acids. The V end was cut by 0 bases, the J end by 5 bases, with 13 bases between. CDR1 is SQVTM and CDR2 is ANQGSEA in the germline V gene. CDR3 in amino acids: CSVEDAQGWYGYTF. Written as DNA, the CDR3 is TGCAGCGTTGAAGATGCCCAGGGGTGGTATGGCTACACCTTC.

The chain links TRBV6-5 to TRBJ1-2; 8 nucleotides match TRBD1. The J segment lost 7 bases and the V segment lost 2 bases, leaving 9 bases of the junction unmatched. CDR1 MNHEY and CDR2 SVGAGI come from the germline V gene. The CDR3 contains 15 residues. The CDR3 loop reads CASSYRDRLVGGYTF. For the CDR3, the DNA is TGTGCCAGCAGTTACCGGGACAGGCTCGTAGGTGGCTACACCTTC.

The V gene is TRBV28, the J gene TRBJ2-7; D remains ambiguous. V was clipped by 5 bases and J by 5 bases, with 10 bases between them. This CDR3 has 12 residues. The germline gives CDR1 MDHEN, CDR2 SYDVKM. The CDR3 sequence is CASSPDIHEQYF. The CDR3 DNA is TGTGCCAGCAGTCCAGATATCCACGAGCAGTACTTC.

V usage is TRBV7-8 and J usage is TRBJ1-4; the D is unclear. V shed 5 bases and J shed 5 bases, with 9 bases lying between them. Looked up from germline, CDR1 is SGHVS and CDR2 is FQNEAQ. The CDR3 is 13 amino acids. The CDR3 sequence is CASSPTRNEKLFF. CDR3 nucleotides: TGTGCCAGCAGCCCGACACGGAATGAAAAACTGTTTTTT.

The V gene is TRBV6-5, the J gene TRBJ2-7; TRBD2 matches at 10 bases. This CDR3 comprises 14 residues. V lost 7 bases and J lost 6; bases outside the gene matches: 9. Germline V gene lookup returns CDR1 MNHEY and CDR2 SVGAGI. The CDR3 DNA is TGTGCCAGCACCCCGGGACTAGCGACGCCCGAGCAGTACTTC. The encoded protein is CASTPGLATPEQYF.

The J gene is TRBJ1-2, the V gene TRBV7-9; TRBD1 agrees at 7 bases. This CDR3 has 13 residues. Looked up from germline, CDR1 is SEHNR and CDR2 is FQNEAQ (reference sequence). The J segment lost 6 bases and the V segment lost 5 bases, leaving 6 bases of the junction unmatched. The CDR3 reads CASSQTGVDGYTF. CDR3 DNA: TGTGCCAGCAGCCAAACAGGGGTGGATGGCTACACCTTC. The entire variable domain, with the rest obtained from reference TRBV7-9 and TRBJ1-2, is as follows: DTGVSQNPRHKITKRGQNVTFRCDPISEHNRLYWYRQTLGQGPEFLTYFQNEAQLEKSRLLSDRFSAERPKGSFSTLEIQRTEQGDSAMYLCASSQTGVDGYTFGSGTRLTVV.

The chain uses TRBV6-5 and TRBJ2-7; a possible D gene is TRBD1 (6 bases). Germline CDR1 and CDR2: MNHEY and SVGAGI. V lost 8 bases, J lost 4 bases, and 18 bases lay in between. The CDR3 runs to 14 residues. The chain's CDR3 is CASSSIGGPYEQYF. The CDR3 bases are TGTGCCAGCTCTTCAATAGGGGGACCATACGAGCAGTACTTC.

The V call is TRBV11-2, the J call TRBJ2-1; 9 bases map to TRBD2. The V gene's germline CDR1 is SGHAT and CDR2 FQNNGV. The J segment lost 4 bases and the V segment lost 5 bases, leaving 6 bases of the junction unmatched. The CDR3 covers 15 residues. CDR3 coding DNA: TGTGCCAGCAGCCTCACTAGCGGGTTATACAATGAGCAGTTCTTC. This codes for CASSLTSGLYNEQFF.

The rearrangement joins TRBV13 to TRBJ1-2, with a weak D call TRBD1 (5 bases). Deletions cut 5 bases from V and 2 bases from J, with 9 bases between. This CDR3 contains 13 residues. Germline V gene sequence: CDR1 PRHDT, CDR2 FYEKMQ (reference sequence). CDR3 sequence: CASSQQANYGYTF. CDR3 DNA sequence: TGTGCCAGCAGCCAACAGGCAAACTATGGCTACACCTTC. Drawing the rest from reference TRBV13 and TRBJ1-2, the complete variable domain is AAGVIQSPRHLIKEKRETATLKCYPIPRHDTVYWYQQGPGQDPQFLISFYEKMQSDKGSIPDRFSAQQFSDYHSELNMSSLELGDSALYFCASSQQANYGYTFGSGTRLTVV.

This clone is a singleton in its sample. CDR3 residues: CASSEGGSGGYTF. DNA of the CDR3: TGTGCCAGCAGTGAAGGGGGCTCGGGCGGCTACACCTTC. V and J are TRBV6-1 and TRBJ1-2; D perhaps matches TRBD1 (5 bases). V was trimmed by 1 base and J by 8 bases, leaving 11 bases between them. There are 13 residues in the CDR3. Germline CDR1 is MNHNS and CDR2 is SASEGT.

The chain is built from TRBV29-1 and TRBJ1-1; 9 nucleotides align to TRBD1. This CDR3 region has 16 residues. Germline V lookup: CDR1 SQVTM, CDR2 ANQGSEA. J was trimmed by 4 bases and V by 0 bases; bases with no gene match: 9. The CDR3 is CSVEESLGTGITEAFF. DNA for the CDR3: TGCAGCGTTGAAGAAAGCCTGGGGACAGGGATCACTGAAGCTTTCTTT.

The rearrangement links TRBV7-2 to TRBJ1-4, with TRBD1 identical over 9 bases. This CDR3 is built from 15 residues. Germline CDR1 is SGHTA and CDR2 is FQGNSA. Trimming at V came to 5 bases and at J to 3 bases, leaving 4 bases not matched to a gene. The CDR3 reads CASSPDRGPNEKLFF. CDR3 in DNA: TGTGCCAGCAGCCCGGACAGGGGACCTAATGAAAAACTGTTTTTT.

The rearrangement links TRBV28 to TRBJ2-2; D is undetermined. Germline V gene lookup returns CDR1 MDHEN and CDR2 SYDVKM. V was shortened by 2 bases and J by 0 bases, with 7 bases between the two germline ends. The CDR3 runs 15 residues. The CDR3 sequence: CASSLVTANTGELFF. As DNA, the CDR3 is TGTGCCAGCAGTTTAGTTACAGCGAACACCGGGGAGCTGTTTTTT.

The chain combines TRBV6-5 with TRBJ1-5, with D maybe TRBD1 (6 bases). V was cut by 6 bases and J by 0 bases, with 12 bases left in between. Germline V lookup: CDR1 MNHEY, CDR2 SVGAGI. CDR3 length: 15 residues. DNA for the CDR3: TGTGCCAGCAGACAAGGACAGAATAGCAATCAGCCCCAGCATTTT. Its translation: CASRQGQNSNQPQHF.

The chain is built from TRBV6-6 and TRBJ2-7; D gene uncertain. CDR1 MNHNY and CDR2 SVGAGI come from the germline V gene (reference sequence). The CDR3 consists of 11 residues. The V gene lost 2 bases and the J gene lost 5 bases, with 4 bases spanning the gap. CDR3 amino acids: CASSYGDEQYF. CDR3 bases: TGTGCCAGCAGTTACGGAGACGAGCAGTACTTC.

The chain links TRBV19 to TRBJ1-1, with 7 bases aligning to TRBD1. This CDR3 is 15 amino acids long. Trimming at V came to 5 bases and at J to 5 bases, leaving 11 bases not matched to a gene. Germline CDR1 is LNHDA and CDR2 is SQIVND (reference sequence). CDR3 region: CASSLWDSYGTEAFF. CDR3 sequence (DNA): TGTGCCAGTAGTCTTTGGGACAGCTATGGGACTGAAGCTTTCTTT.

The CDR3 spells CASSTSGGQGEGYTF. The DNA for the CDR3 is TGTGCCAGCAGCACAAGTGGGGGACAGGGGGAGGGCTACACCTTC. V gene TRBV7-8 combines with J gene TRBJ1-2, with 11 positions matching TRBD1. The CDR3 contains 15 residues. V shed 5 bases and J 8 bases; nucleotides not matched to a gene: 10. CDR1 SGHVS and CDR2 FQNEAQ come from the germline V gene.

J is TRBJ1-4 and V is TRBV28; 7 bases agree with TRBD1. Germline trimming cut 5 bases from V and 8 bases from J; bases unmatched to any gene: 11. The CDR3 sequence is 15 residues long. CDR1 is MDHEN, CDR2 SYDVKM, per germline. The CDR3 here is CASSARQGRKEKLFF. CDR3 coding DNA: TGTGCCAGCAGTGCCCGACAGGGACGGAAAGAAAAACTGTTTTTT.

The chain carries TRBV7-3 and TRBJ2-3; 11 bases line up with TRBD2. CDR3 length: 16 residues. Germline CDR1 reads SGHTA; CDR2 reads FQGTGA. V shed 5 bases, J shed 2 bases, and the junction held 6 bases outside the gene matches. The CDR3 region has the DNA TGTGCCAGCAGCCCCATAGCGGGGGGGTTCACAGATACGCAGTATTTT. This translates into CASSPIAGGFTDTQYF. Together with reference TRBV7-3 and TRBJ2-3, the CDR3 gives the full variable domain: GAGVSQTPSNKVTEKGKYVELRCDPISGHTALYWYRQSLGQGPEFLIYFQGTGAADDSGLPNDRFFAVRPEGSVSTLKIQRTERGDSAVYLCASSPIAGGFTDTQYFGPGTRLTVL.

The rearrangement links TRBV5-4 to TRBJ2-1, with 7 positions matching TRBD1. V trimming: 0 bases; J trimming: 0 bases; junction bases outside the gene matches: 3. The CDR3 is 16 amino acids. Looked up from germline, CDR1 is SGHNT and CDR2 is YYREEE (reference sequence). The CDR3 is CASSLEGGRSYNEQFF. The CDR3 coding sequence is TGTGCCAGCAGCTTGGAAGGGGGCCGCTCCTACAATGAGCAGTTCTTC.